A selection of T cell receptor beta chains follows, all from one sample in a study of cytotoxic CD8 clonotypes in ibrutinib-treated CLL. The assay was immunoSEQ multiplex PCR, and TCRdb's table has in-frame clones only and misses some. The sample lists about 97,000 clones, roughly 80% occurring once. The source was PBMCs, collected after 24 months of ibrutinib treatment. Receptors were obtained from a human donor with chronic lymphocytic leukemia. Each CDR3 is given with its conserved first and last residue. A D gene is named only where the DNA matches it firmly. Clone size appears in some rows only: once, few, many, or a class for an expanded clone.

d_call j_call cdr3_length clone_size v_call cdr3_aa cdr3_nt
. TRBJ1-4 13 . TRBV18 CASSPGLNEKLFF TGTGCCAGCTCACCGGGACTTAATGAAAAACTGTTTTTT
. TRBJ2-1 13 . TRBV25-1 CASRPAGYNEQFF TGTGCCAGCAGGCCAGCGGGTTACAATGAGCAGTTCTTC
. TRBJ1-2 16 few TRBV13 CASSRQTMVVGYGYTF TGTGCCAGCAGCCGCCAGACAATGGTGGTAGGCTATGGCTACACCTTC
TRBD2 TRBJ2-5 14 . TRBV5-4 CASSLGLAGETQYF TGTGCCAGCAGCTTAGGACTAGCAGGCGAGACCCAGTACTTC
. TRBJ1-2 14 . TRBV7-9 CASSLEGQSKGYTF TGTGCCAGCAGCTTAGAGGGGCAGAGTAAGGGCTACACCTTC
TRBD1 TRBJ2-5 14 . TRBV7-9 CASSLTTGEGTQYF TGTGCCAGCAGCTTAACCACAGGGGAAGGGACCCAGTACTTC
. TRBJ2-7 15 few TRBV11-1 CASSFFRAGLGEQYF TGTGCCAGCAGCTTTTTTCGGGCAGGCCTGGGGGAGCAGTACTTC
TRBD2 TRBJ2-5 14 . TRBV28 CASSPWTSGNPQYF TGTGCCAGCAGTCCCTGGACTAGCGGGAACCCCCAGTACTTC
. TRBJ2-7 14 . TRBV27 CASSFFGRDYEQYF TGTGCCAGCAGTTTCTTCGGCAGAGACTACGAGCAGTACTTC
. TRBJ2-7 14 . TRBV4-2 CASSHRTDGDEQYF TGTGCCAGCAGCCATAGGACCGATGGCGACGAGCAGTACTTC
TRBD2 TRBJ2-5 16 . TRBV10-3 CAISELAGVGQETQYF TGTGCCATCAGTGAACTAGCGGGAGTTGGGCAAGAGACCCAGTACTTC
TRBD2 TRBJ2-2 17 . TRBV5-4 CASSPPRVAGATGELFF TGTGCCAGCAGCCCCCCTCGGGTAGCGGGAGCGACCGGGGAGCTGTTTTTT
. TRBJ2-1 15 . TRBV21-1 CASSNGGRRYNEQFF TGTGCCAGCAGCAACGGCGGGAGGCGTTACAATGAGCAGTTCTTC
. TRBJ2-5 15 . TRBV6-6 CASSSRDTRGETQYF TGTGCCAGCAGCTCTAGGGACACGCGAGGGGAGACCCAGTACTTC
. TRBJ1-3 14 . TRBV10-3 CAIRPDSSGNTIYF TGTGCCATCAGACCAGACAGCTCTGGAAACACCATATATTTT
TRBD2 TRBJ2-1 15 . TRBV6-6 CASSRRLAGDNEQFF TGTGCCAGCAGCCGCCGACTAGCGGGGGATAATGAGCAGTTCTTC
TRBD2 TRBJ2-1 19 . TRBV5-4 CASSLGTSGRALSYNEQFF TGTGCCAGCAGCTTGGGGACTAGCGGGAGGGCCCTTTCCTACAATGAGCAGTTCTTC
. TRBJ2-2 14 . TRBV9 CASSGSLNTGELFF TGTGCCAGCAGCGGAAGTTTGAACACCGGGGAGCTGTTTTTT
TRBD1 TRBJ1-2 12 . TRBV11-2 CASSLGQVDYTF TGTGCCAGCAGCCTGGGACAGGTTGACTACACCTTC
TRBD1 TRBJ2-7 14 . TRBV5-1 CASSLARGQDEQYF TGCGCCAGCAGCTTGGCCAGGGGGCAAGACGAGCAGTACTTC
. TRBJ1-1 13 . TRBV10-3 CASTGQQNTEAFF TGTGCCAGTACCGGACAGCAGAACACTGAAGCTTTCTTT
TRBD1 TRBJ2-1 11 . TRBV4-2 CASSQARGKFF TGTGCCAGCAGCCAAGCCAGGGGGAAGTTCTTC
. TRBJ1-1 12 . TRBV29-1 CSVTTGRTEAFF TGCAGCGTGACAACTGGCCGCACTGAAGCTTTCTTT
. TRBJ2-7 14 . TRBV4-2 CASSQGGDLYEQYF TGTGCCAGCAGCCAAGGAGGGGATCTTTACGAGCAGTACTTC
TRBD1 TRBJ2-7 14 . TRBV14 CASSRDRVSYEQYF TGTGCCAGCAGCCGGGACAGGGTTTCCTACGAGCAGTACTTC
. TRBJ1-2 12 . TRBV5-5 CASSLVGNGYTF TGTGCCAGCAGCTTGGTAGGAAATGGCTACACCTTC
. TRBJ2-3 16 . TRBV7-9 CASNGRGTGGTDTQYF TGTGCCAGCAACGGACGCGGGACGGGGGGCACAGATACGCAGTATTTT
. TRBJ1-5 14 . TRBV6-6 CASSHRWLGQPQHF TGTGCCAGCAGTCACCGCTGGTTGGGTCAGCCCCAGCATTTT